The next 28 T cell receptor gamma chains were all read from a single sample in a study of human gamma delta and Vdelta1 T cells. TCRdb called clones anew from the PCR reads with CATT. The repertoire holds approximately 640 gamma-chain clones, with around 13% as singletons. The sample was Vdelta1 gamma-delta T cells from blood. Receptors were obtained from a human donor in good health.

The rearrangement joins TRGV9 to TRGJP1. Germline CDR1 GITISATS, CDR2 ISYDGTV (reference sequence). Trimming removed 2 bases from V and 0 bases from J; junction bases left unmatched: 3. The CDR3 has 15 amino acids. The CDR3 protein is CALWEENTTGWFKIF. CDR3 nucleotide sequence: TGTGCCTTGTGGGAGGAGAATACCACTGGTTGGTTCAAGATATTT.

The V and J genes are TRGV10 and TRGJ1 or TRGJ2. TRGV10 is treated as an ORF (open reading frame) with a function not yet certain. This CDR3 is built from 10 residues. Germline trimming cut 12 bases from V and 12 bases from J; bases unmatched to any gene: 12. The CDR3 DNA sequence: TGTGCTGCCTCAATGCCGGCGAAACTCTTT. This translates into CAASMPAKLF.

This clone is labeled large. At the DNA level, this CDR3 is encoded by other sequences in the same sample as well. The chain combines TRGV5 with TRGJP2. Germline loops: CDR1 VINAFY, CDR2 YDVSNSKD. The CDR3 extends over 18 amino acids. V was clipped by 0 bases and J by 0 bases; unmatched bases: 10. CDR3 DNA sequence: TGTGCCACCTGGGACAGGCACCCTCCATATAGTAGTGATTGGATCAAGACGTTT. Protein product: CATWDRHPPYSSDWIKTF.

This clone was seen a few times. The chain links TRGV5 to TRGJ1 or TRGJ2. Per germline, CDR1 VINAFY and CDR2 YDVSNSKD. There are 15 residues in the CDR3. Germline trimming cut 0 bases from V and 2 bases from J; bases unmatched to any gene: 7. CDR3 residues: CATWDRPLYYYKKLF. CDR3 sequence (DNA): TGTGCCACCTGGGACAGGCCCCTATATTATTATAAGAAACTCTTT.

For this clone: DNA and listed protein disagree at residue 7, so the protein shown here was translated from the DNA. The gene calls are TRGV2 and TRGJ1 or TRGJ2. From germline, CDR1 is EGSNGY and CDR2 YDSYNSKV. CDR3 length: 14 amino acids. The trim removed 0 bases at V and 0 bases at J, leaving 2 bases unmatched. The CDR3 DNA is TGTGCCACCTGGGACGGGACGAATTATTATAAGAAACTCTTT. This sequence encodes CATWDGTNYYKKLF.

The V gene is TRGV5, the J gene TRGJ1 or TRGJ2. Germline lookup yields CDR1 VINAFY and CDR2 YDVSNSKD. CDR3 length: 13 amino acids. After removal of 3 bases from V and 2 bases from J, the junction contained 4 bases not matched to a gene. Written as DNA, the CDR3 is TGTGCCACCTGGGACGAATATTATTATAAGAAACTCTTT. This gives the protein CATWDEYYYKKLF.

In its sample, this clone was seen a few times. The protein in TCRdb stems from a much larger clone and differs at residue 3 from this DNA's translation, likely a read error; here the protein is translated from the DNA. The J gene is TRGJP2, the V gene TRGV5P. TRGV5P is a pseudogene locus. The CDR3 spans 16 residues. CDR3 in DNA: TGTGCCAACTGGATTACCGGGCGTAGTAGTGATTGGATCAAGACGTTT. Translating gives CANWITGRSSDWIKTF.

This clone was seen a handful of times. The protein given by TCRdb reflects a much larger clone and differs at residue 4 from this DNA's translation, likely from a read error; the protein shown is the DNA's translation. The chain recombines TRGV8 with TRGJP2. This CDR3 comprises 16 residues. The germline gives CDR1 VENAVY, CDR2 YDSYNSRV. V lost 9 bases and J lost 1; bases outside the gene matches: 14. CDR3 sequence reads: CATRITGRSSDWIKTF. DNA for the CDR3: TGTGCCACCCGGATTACCGGGCGTAGTAGTGATTGGATCAAGACGTTT.

By sample fraction, this clone is hyperexpanded. The same CDR3 is also encoded by other DNA sequences in this sample. V and J are TRGV2 and TRGJP. The CDR3 is made up of 11 amino acids. After removal of 0 bases from V and 27 bases from J, the junction contained 8 bases not matched to a gene. The V gene's germline CDR1 is EGSNGY and CDR2 YDSYNSKV. In DNA form, the CDR3 reads TGTGCCACCTGGGACGGGCTGTTCTGGGTATTT. Residues: CATWDGLFWVF.

The gene calls are TRGV8 and TRGJ1 or TRGJ2. The junction had 7 bases not matched to a gene; V was cut back by 2 bases and J by 12 bases. The CDR3 loop spans 11 amino acids. Per germline, CDR1 VENAVY and CDR2 YDSYNSRV. This chain's CDR3 is CATWDKNGKLF. In DNA, the CDR3 is TGTGCCACCTGGGATAAGAATGGGAAACTCTTT.

In this sample, this clone turned up a few times. The chain uses TRGV8 and TRGJP1. The CDR3 consists of 16 residues. Germline V gene sequence: CDR1 VENAVY, CDR2 YDSYNSRV. V dropped 6 bases and J dropped 10; count of bases not matched to a gene: 20. The CDR3 DNA follows: TGTGCCACCTGGATTACCGGGCGTAGTAGTGATTGGTTCAAGATATTT. Translating gives CATWITGRSSDWFKIF.

This clone was counted between two and nine times. The protein in TCRdb stems from a much larger clone and differs at residue 5 from this DNA's translation, likely a read error; here the protein is translated from the DNA. The chain carries TRGV9 and TRGJ1 or TRGJ2. Germline assignment: CDR1 GITISATS and CDR2 ISYDGTV (reference sequence). The CDR3 totals 11 residues. The CDR3 DNA sequence: TGTGCCTTGTGGGGGGTGCGGGGGAAACTCTTT. Protein product: CALWGVRGKLF.

A few counts support this clone. The chain recombines TRGV4 with TRGJ1 or TRGJ2. Germline CDR1 reads EGSTGY; CDR2 reads YDSYTSSV. The CDR3 is made up of 15 amino acids. V shed 5 bases, J shed 2 bases, and the junction held 12 bases outside the gene matches. This chain's CDR3 is CATWVRGGDYYKKLF. CDR3 DNA sequence: TGTGCCACCTGGGTCCGCGGAGGGGATTATTATAAGAAACTCTTT.

By share, this clone ranks as medium-sized (0.01 to 0.1%). V and J are TRGV8 and TRGJ1 or TRGJ2. The junction had 8 bases not matched to a gene; V was cut back by 3 bases and J by 3 bases. The CDR3 has 14 residues. The germline V gene encodes CDR1 VENAVY and CDR2 YDSYNSRV. CDR3 nucleotides: TGTGCCACCTGGGATTCCGAATTTTATTATAAGAAACTCTTT. Its translation: CATWDSEFYYKKLF.

This clone was seen a few times. The chain carries TRGV4 and TRGJ1 or TRGJ2. V dropped 4 bases and J dropped 3; count of bases not matched to a gene: 3. The CDR3 totals 12 residues. Germline V CDR1 and CDR2: EGSTGY, YDSYTSSV. CDR3 amino acids: CATWDPYYKKLF. The CDR3 DNA follows: TGTGCCACCTGGGACCCTTATTATAAGAAACTCTTT.

This clone came up a few times. The chain recombines TRGV10 with TRGJ1 or TRGJ2. TRGV10 is assigned to the ORF class and has an uncertain function. V shed 8 bases, J shed 2 bases, and the junction held 13 bases outside the gene matches. CDR3 length: 15 amino acids. In nucleotides, the CDR3 is TGTGCTGCGTGGGATTATTGCGCTGATTATTATAAGAAACTCTTT. Its protein is CAAWDYCADYYKKLF.

As to this clone: This clone may be a read error of a much larger clone one base away. The chain couples TRGV2 to TRGJ1 or TRGJ2. V lost 0 bases to trimming and J lost 4 bases; unmatched junction nucleotides: 3. The CDR3 extends over 13 amino acids. Germline V CDR1 and CDR2: EGSNGY, YDSYNSKV. The DNA of the CDR3 is TGTGCCACCTGGGACGGGGACTATTATAAGAAACTCTTT. It encodes CATWDGDYYKKLF.

The chain joins TRGV2 to TRGJ1 or TRGJ2. CDR1 is EGSNGY, CDR2 YDSYNSKV, per germline. V lost 3 bases, J lost 4 bases, and 3 bases stayed unmatched. There are 12 residues in the CDR3. The CDR3 loop is CATWDWYYKKLF. The CDR3, as DNA: TGTGCCACCTGGGACTGGTATTATAAGAAACTCTTT.

The chain joins TRGV2 to TRGJP2. CDR3 length: 15 residues. The V and J ends lost 1 base and 4 bases, in that order; junction bases with no gene match: 6. Per germline, CDR1 EGSNGY and CDR2 YDSYNSKV. DNA for the CDR3: TGTGCCACCTGGGACGGATTTCTTAGTGATTGGATCAAGACGTTT. This translates into CATWDGFLSDWIKTF.

This clone was counted between two and nine times. Additional DNA sequences in this sample encode the identical CDR3. The chain employs TRGV8 and TRGJ1 or TRGJ2. Trimming at V came to 4 bases and at J to 0 bases, leaving 3 bases not matched to a gene. Germline CDR1 reads VENAVY; CDR2 reads YDSYNSRV. The CDR3 loop spans 13 amino acids. The CDR3 nucleotides read TGTGCCACCTGGGACCTGAATTATTATAAGAAACTCTTT. Translated: CATWDLNYYKKLF.

A note on this clone: Since a much larger clone is just one base distant, this may be a read error. The V call is TRGV8, the J call TRGJ1 or TRGJ2. The CDR3 is 13 amino acids. Germline V gives CDR1 VENAVY, CDR2 YDSYNSRV. The trim removed 2 bases at V and 2 bases at J, leaving 3 bases unmatched. CDR3 sequence: CATWDMDYYKKLF. Written as DNA, the CDR3 is TGTGCCACCTGGGATATGGATTATTATAAGAAACTCTTT.

By share, this clone ranks as medium-sized. V and J are TRGV8 and TRGJP1. Trimming at V came to 5 bases and at J to 0 bases, leaving 6 bases not matched to a gene. The CDR3 is 15 residues long. Germline values: CDR1 VENAVY, CDR2 YDSYNSRV. The CDR3 DNA follows: TGTGCCACCTGGGCAAAATATACCACTGGTTGGTTCAAGATATTT. This sequence encodes CATWAKYTTGWFKIF.

V is TRGV5 and J is TRGJP2. V lost 5 bases, J lost 2 bases, and 2 bases stayed unmatched. From germline, CDR1 is VINAFY and CDR2 YDVSNSKD. The CDR3 spans 13 residues. The CDR3, as DNA: TGTGCCACCTGGGCAAGTAGTGATTGGATCAAGACGTTT. It codes for CATWASSDWIKTF.

This rearrangement joins TRGV10 to TRGJ1 or TRGJ2. TRGV10 is placed among ORFs of uncertain function. V was pared by 8 bases and J by 8 bases, with 1 base of the junction left unmatched. The CDR3 is 9 amino acids. CDR3: CAAWDKKLF. The CDR3 DNA is TGTGCTGCGTGGGATAAGAAACTCTTT.

Points on this clone: Within the sample, other DNA sequences also encode this same CDR3. The chain links TRGV9 to TRGJ1 or TRGJ2. From germline, CDR1 is GITISATS and CDR2 ISYDGTV (reference sequence). Trimming took 2 bases from V and 3 from J; bases not matched to a gene: 1. This CDR3 is 12 amino acids long. CDR3 nucleotides: TGTGCCTTGTGGGAGGGTTATTATAAGAAACTCTTT. Protein product: CALWEGYYKKLF.

This chain joins TRGV9 and TRGJ1 or TRGJ2. Trimming at V came to 0 bases and at J to 8 bases, leaving 4 bases not matched to a gene. The V gene's germline CDR1 is GITISATS and CDR2 ISYDGTV (reference sequence). The CDR3 is 12 residues long. CDR3 sequence: CALWEVPDKKLF. The CDR3 coding sequence is TGTGCCTTGTGGGAGGTGCCGGATAAGAAACTCTTT.

This clone has a handful of counts. The amino acid sequence in TCRdb belongs to a much larger clone and departs from this DNA's translation at residue 4, likely a sequencing read error; the sequence shown is translated from the DNA. The chain carries TRGV8 and TRGJP2. There are 16 residues in the CDR3. From germline, CDR1 is VENAVY and CDR2 YDSYNSRV. The junction had 14 bases not matched to a gene; V was cut back by 9 bases and J by 1 base. The CDR3 spells CATGITGRSSDWIKTF. The DNA for the CDR3 is TGTGCCACCGGGATTACCGGGCGTAGTAGTGATTGGATCAAGACGTTT.

The chain links TRGV2 to TRGJ1 or TRGJ2. The CDR3 spans 13 residues. V was clipped by 0 bases and J by 9 bases; unmatched bases: 8. Germline values: CDR1 EGSNGY, CDR2 YDSYNSKV. Here the CDR3 reads CATWDGRSGKKLF. For the CDR3, the DNA is TGTGCCACCTGGGACGGGCGGTCGGGTAAGAAACTCTTT.